These 4 T cell receptor beta chains were all obtained from the same sample, sequenced in a study of blood T cell repertoires in COVID-19. Method: immunoSEQ multiplex PCR; TCRdb's copy keeps in-frame clones and lacks some. The profile covers around 25,000 clones, with roughly 87% appearing a single time and just under 20% taken by the ten largest. Sequencing was carried out using peripheral blood. The source is a human donor in a cohort sampled during active COVID-19.

The chain has TRBV21-1 and TRBJ2-7; TRBD1 was called by the table and not checked on the DNA. TRBV21-1 is deemed a pseudogene. The CDR3 has 13 amino acids. The CDR3 nucleotides read TGTGCCAGCAGCAAAGAAGGTAGGGGTAAGCAGTACTTC. Protein product: CASSKEGRGKQYF.

V and J are TRBV5-6 and TRBJ2-2; TRBD1 agrees at 8 bases. This CDR3 is 16 amino acids long. The germline V gene encodes CDR1 SGHDT and CDR2 YYEEEE. The V and J ends lost 0 bases and 4 bases, in that order; junction bases with no gene match: 5. The CDR3 DNA reads TGTGCCAGCAGCTTGGTGACAGGGGTCGGCACCGGGGAGCTGTTTTTT. Translated: CASSLVTGVGTGELFF.

This chain links TRBV5-8 with TRBJ2-3, with a possible D match to TRBD2 (6 bases). Germline V gene sequence: CDR1 SGHTS, CDR2 YDEGEE. The V and J ends lost 1 base and 1 base respectively, with 13 bases between them. The CDR3 sequence is 16 residues long. The CDR3 sequence: CASSLSAGLGTDTQYF. As DNA, the CDR3 is TGTGCCAGCAGCTTGTCGGCGGGGCTCGGCACAGATACGCAGTATTTT.

The J gene is TRBJ1-6, the V gene TRBV10-3; 9 bases are shared with TRBD1. Germline V gene data show CDR1 as ENHRY and CDR2 as SYGVKD. The V and J ends lost 2 bases and 7 bases, in that order; junction bases with no gene match: 3. This CDR3 is built from 15 residues. CDR3 sequence (DNA): TGTGCCATCAGTGAGGGGACAGGGAACAATTCACCCCTCCACTTT. This translates into CAISEGTGNNSPLHF.